This T cell receptor (beta chain) is drawn from a study of T-cell memory formation after mild COVID-19. In the study overall: The TCR clusters were mostly specific to one donor.

This CDR3 region has 15 residues. The germline V gene encodes CDR1 LGHNA and CDR2 YSLEER. V was pared by 0 bases and J by 1 base, with 9 bases between. There are a few counts of this clonotype. TCRdb re-derived calls from the 5' RACE reads in MiXCR, one entry per CDR3 protein. Here the sample spans 110,000 to 150,000 distinct CDR3 sequences, roughly 13% being singletons. Sequencing was performed on PBMCs or a T cell subset sorted from them (not recorded which). V and J are TRBV4-3 and TRBJ1-1; D unclear. This clonotype was sampled from an adult woman who had mild COVID-19 (a few samples of this study predate the infection). Cell type and time point are not known. In nucleotides, the CDR3 is TGCGCCAGCAGCCAAGATTCGGCTGGGAACACTGAAGCTTTCTTT. Protein sequence: CASSQDSAGNTEAFF.